This entry lists 10 T cell receptor beta chains sequenced from one sample in a study of cytomegalovirus exposure and HLA in healthy donors (dated by TCRdb to about 2017). Preparation of the library involved the immunoSEQ multiplex PCR assay. For the multiplex PCR, a mixture combining 60 forward primers for TCR Vbeta segments and 13 reverse primers for TCR Jbeta segments was used. What TCRdb holds here is the immuneACCESS table cut down to in-frame rearrangements. Part of the clones is not present; checked against another copy, under half of the missing clones reflect an unresolved V gene, and the others are unexplained. In this sample the table shows about 140,000 clones, 82% of which occur a single time. The ten largest clonotypes hold about 1.4% of the sample. The specimen sequenced was PBMCs. These receptors all come from a young man in good health and CMV-seropositive.

The V and J genes are TRBV28 and TRBJ1-5; weak D call: TRBD1 (5 bases). V lost 8 bases to trimming and J lost 4 bases, with 15 bases between them. Germline V gives CDR1 MDHEN, CDR2 SYDVKM. The CDR3 totals 14 residues. The CDR3 DNA reads TGTGCCAGCTCACCAACTCGGGGGAATCAGCCCCAGCATTTT. Translated: CASSPTRGNQPQHF.

The count of this clone is one. The chain combines TRBV5-1 with TRBJ2-6, with D perhaps TRBD2 (6 bases). CDR1 SGHRS and CDR2 YFSETQ come from the germline V gene. The CDR3 has 15 amino acids. Deletions cut 4 bases from V and 1 base from J, with 9 bases between. CDR3 in amino acids: CASSDRGSGANVLTF. The CDR3 DNA sequence: TGCGCCAGCAGCGACCGGGGGTCTGGGGCCAACGTCCTGACTTTC.

V gene TRBV6-1 combines with J gene TRBJ2-2; 9 bases are shared with TRBD1. The CDR3 contains 17 residues. Germline CDR1 MNHNS, CDR2 SASEGT. V dropped 2 bases and J dropped 2; count of bases not matched to a gene: 6. The DNA of the CDR3 is TGTGCCAGCAGTGAATGGGGGGACAGGGAAAACACCGGGGAGCTGTTTTTT. As protein: CASSEWGDRENTGELFF.

The chain recombines TRBV28 with TRBJ2-7; 10 nucleotides line up with TRBD1. Germline V gives CDR1 MDHEN, CDR2 SYDVKM. With 6 bases clipped from V and 5 bases from J, the junction kept 10 bases outside the gene matches. CDR3 length: 15 amino acids. The CDR3 reads CASSPRTGGKDEQYF. The CDR3 bases are TGTGCCAGCAGCCCCAGGACAGGGGGGAAGGACGAGCAGTACTTC.

J is TRBJ2-7 and V is TRBV27; 9 nucleotides align to TRBD1. This CDR3 has 14 residues. V gave up 6 bases and J gave up 4 bases; unmatched junction bases: 7. Germline-derived CDR1 and CDR2 are MNHEY and SMNVEV (reference sequence). The CDR3 here is CASSSEDRGYEQYF. CDR3 sequence (DNA): TGTGCCAGCAGCTCGGAGGACAGGGGTTACGAGCAGTACTTC.

In DNA, the CDR3 is TGTGCCAGCAGCTGGACAGGGGGCTATGGCTACACCTTC. This gives the protein CASSWTGGYGYTF. V and J are TRBV6-5 and TRBJ1-2, with 10 bases lining up with TRBD1. Germline trimming cut 6 bases from V and 4 bases from J; bases unmatched to any gene: 2. The germline V gene encodes CDR1 MNHEY and CDR2 SVGAGI. This CDR3 spans 13 amino acids.

The V call is TRBV6-5, the J call TRBJ2-5; perhaps TRBD1 as D (5 bases). Judging by the DNA end, TRBJ2-7 fits better; the J call may be wrong. This CDR3 has 12 amino acids. Germline-derived CDR1 and CDR2 are MNHEY and SVGAGI. The CDR3 sequence: CASSYRGGEQYF. The CDR3 region has the DNA TGTGCCAGCAGTTACAGGGGCGGCGAGCAGTACTTC.

V and J are TRBV27 and TRBJ2-5, with 11 positions matching TRBD1. The CDR3 is 14 residues long. Germline V gene data show CDR1 as MNHEY and CDR2 as SMNVEV (reference sequence). The V segment lost 6 bases and the J segment 5 bases; nucleotides outside the gene matches: 5. CDR3: CASSPGQGVETQYF. The CDR3 DNA reads as TGTGCCAGCAGCCCGGGACAGGGGGTCGAGACCCAGTACTTC.

V gene TRBV11-3 combines with J gene TRBJ1-2, with D possibly matching TRBD1 (5 bases). CDR1 is SGHNT, CDR2 YENEEA, per germline. Trimming left V 0 bases short and J 11 bases short, with 13 bases between. The CDR3 totals 13 residues. CDR3 protein: CASSLEIGGTYTF. DNA for the CDR3: TGTGCCAGCAGCTTAGAAATCGGGGGGACTTACACCTTC.

The chain employs TRBV28 and TRBJ1-2; weak D call: TRBD1 (5 bases). Germline CDR1 MDHEN, CDR2 SYDVKM. The CDR3 runs to 14 residues. V lost 2 bases to trimming and J lost 5 bases, with 12 bases between them. CDR3 bases: TGTGCCAGCAGTTTAGGTGCCAGGGAATATGGCTACACCTTC. Translating gives CASSLGAREYGYTF.